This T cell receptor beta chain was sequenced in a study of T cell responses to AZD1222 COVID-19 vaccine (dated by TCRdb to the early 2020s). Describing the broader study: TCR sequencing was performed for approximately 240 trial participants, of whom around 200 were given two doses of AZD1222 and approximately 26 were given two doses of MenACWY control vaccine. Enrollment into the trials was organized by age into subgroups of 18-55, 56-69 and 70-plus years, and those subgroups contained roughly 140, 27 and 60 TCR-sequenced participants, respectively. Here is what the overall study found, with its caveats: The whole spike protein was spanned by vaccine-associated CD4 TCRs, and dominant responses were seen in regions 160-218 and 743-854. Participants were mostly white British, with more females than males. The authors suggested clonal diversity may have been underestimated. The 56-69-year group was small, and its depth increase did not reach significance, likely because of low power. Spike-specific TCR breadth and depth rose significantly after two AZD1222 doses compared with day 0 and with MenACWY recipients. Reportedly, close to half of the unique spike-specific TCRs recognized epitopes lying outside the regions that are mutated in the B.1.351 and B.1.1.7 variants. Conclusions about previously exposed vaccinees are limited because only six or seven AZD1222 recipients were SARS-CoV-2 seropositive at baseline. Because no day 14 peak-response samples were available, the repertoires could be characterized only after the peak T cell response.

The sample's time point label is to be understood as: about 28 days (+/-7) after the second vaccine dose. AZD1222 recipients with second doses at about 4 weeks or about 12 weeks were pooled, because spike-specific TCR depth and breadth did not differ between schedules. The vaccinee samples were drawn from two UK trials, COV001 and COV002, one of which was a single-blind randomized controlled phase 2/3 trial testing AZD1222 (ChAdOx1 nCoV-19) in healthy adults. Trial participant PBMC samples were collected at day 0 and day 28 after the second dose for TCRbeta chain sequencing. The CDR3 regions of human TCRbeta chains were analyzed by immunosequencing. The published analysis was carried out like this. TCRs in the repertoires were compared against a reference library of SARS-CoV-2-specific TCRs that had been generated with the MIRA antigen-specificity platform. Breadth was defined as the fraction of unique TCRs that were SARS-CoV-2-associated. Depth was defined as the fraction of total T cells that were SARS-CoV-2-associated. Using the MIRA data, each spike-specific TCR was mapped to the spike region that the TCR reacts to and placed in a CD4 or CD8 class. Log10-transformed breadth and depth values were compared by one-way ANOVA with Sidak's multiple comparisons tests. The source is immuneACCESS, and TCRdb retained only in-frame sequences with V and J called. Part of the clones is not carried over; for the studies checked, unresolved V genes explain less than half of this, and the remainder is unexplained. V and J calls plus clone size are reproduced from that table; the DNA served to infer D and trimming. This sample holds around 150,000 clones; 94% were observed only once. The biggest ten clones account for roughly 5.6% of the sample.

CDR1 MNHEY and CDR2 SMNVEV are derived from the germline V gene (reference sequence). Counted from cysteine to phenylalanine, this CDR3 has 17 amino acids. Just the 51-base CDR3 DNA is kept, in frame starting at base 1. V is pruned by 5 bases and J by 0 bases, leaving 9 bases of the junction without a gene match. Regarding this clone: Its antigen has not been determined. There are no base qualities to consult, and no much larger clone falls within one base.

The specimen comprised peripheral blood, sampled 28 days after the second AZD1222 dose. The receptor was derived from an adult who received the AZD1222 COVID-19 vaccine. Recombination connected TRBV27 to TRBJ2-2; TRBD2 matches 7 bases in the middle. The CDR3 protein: CASSLLLADANTGELFF. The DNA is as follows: TGTGCCAGCAGTCTCCTTCTAGCGGATGCGAACACCGGGGAGCTGTTTTTT.